Listed below are T cell receptor beta chains from one sample, sequenced in a study of cytomegalovirus exposure and HLA in healthy donors. Repertoires were generated with immunoSEQ multiplex PCR, while TCRdb's copy carries only in-frame clones and drops some. This sample has about 100,000 clones; about 85% occur once, and the top ten carry 3% to 3.5%. Sequenced input: PBMCs. All receptors come from a young woman in good health and CMV-seronegative. Each CDR3 is given without its conserved first and last residue.

cdr3_aa: ASGPQGAYGTQY; v_call: TRBV2
cdr3_aa: ASSPGERGLSPLH; v_call: TRBV18
cdr3_aa: ASIPSSYNEQF; v_call: TRBV28
cdr3_aa: SARDSYGYT; v_call: TRBV20-1
cdr3_aa: ASSFIGTDAYGYT; v_call: TRBV7-2
cdr3_aa: ASSPPSQADTQY; v_call: TRBV7-9
cdr3_aa: ASDRERYEQY; v_call: TRBV28
cdr3_aa: ASSFGTGGTEAF; v_call: TRBV9
cdr3_aa: ASRGQGNTGELF; v_call: TRBV2
cdr3_aa: AWRGTFGQY; v_call: TRBV30
cdr3_aa: ASSQQGPGNTIY; v_call: TRBV2
cdr3_aa: ASSAIMGAYNEQF; v_call: TRBV6-1
cdr3_aa: ASTTAYEQY; v_call: TRBV28
cdr3_aa: ASSLGPPSESYEQY; v_call: TRBV7-9
cdr3_aa: ASSDDGGRGNEQF; v_call: TRBV25-1
cdr3_aa: ASRLGVSGGELF; v_call: TRBV5-1
cdr3_aa: ASSEWGGNEKLF; v_call: TRBV25-1
cdr3_aa: ASSPDSAVQY; v_call: TRBV10-1
cdr3_aa: ASSSTGIEQPQH; v_call: TRBV7-9
cdr3_aa: ASSPWTGSSYEQY; v_call: TRBV7-9
cdr3_aa: SVEEGPTYGQY; v_call: TRBV29-1
cdr3_aa: AWSVQDIRDRGDYGYT; v_call: TRBV30
cdr3_aa: ASSRTSGTSTDTQY; v_call: TRBV7-9
cdr3_aa: ASSGLVGGVTDTQY; v_call: TRBV6-1
cdr3_aa: ASSQAAGGKYEQY; v_call: TRBV4-2
cdr3_aa: ASSPGEGDEQF; v_call: TRBV18
cdr3_aa: AISEPREVGAAF; v_call: TRBV10-3
cdr3_aa: ASLRQGSNEKLF; v_call: TRBV2
cdr3_aa: ASSAGAGYEQY; v_call: TRBV5-4
cdr3_aa: ASSTPTGTYEQY; v_call: TRBV27
cdr3_aa: ASTRLGGETQY; v_call: TRBV6-1
cdr3_aa: ASSQVAQGMNSPLH; v_call: TRBV4-1
cdr3_aa: ASSFTGQGYNEQF; v_call: TRBV7-2
cdr3_aa: ASILGQANYGYT; v_call: TRBV5-6
cdr3_aa: AGGLAGDPGETQY; v_call: TRBV11-2
cdr3_aa: ASSDRSGGPDTQY; v_call: TRBV2
cdr3_aa: AWTDLAGDHYNEQF; v_call: TRBV30
cdr3_aa: AGIAGDTDTQY; v_call: TRBV30
cdr3_aa: ASSLSTGGLSYEQY; v_call: TRBV7-6
cdr3_aa: ASSYSIPAVNQPQH; v_call: TRBV6-5
cdr3_aa: ASSNQGSSNQPQH; v_call: TRBV28
cdr3_aa: ASSRLADYNEQF; v_call: TRBV6-1
cdr3_aa: ASSRPPGQGDHEQY; v_call: TRBV23-1
cdr3_aa: ASSYRDPGTQY; v_call: TRBV7-2
cdr3_aa: ASSGEGGVREQY; v_call: TRBV9
cdr3_aa: ASSLYLADTQY; v_call: TRBV7-7
cdr3_aa: ASSFFPGGPDEQF; v_call: TRBV7-3
cdr3_aa: SADTNYGYT; v_call: TRBV20-1
cdr3_aa: ASSSGGAYLADTQY; v_call: TRBV13
cdr3_aa: ASSEGEAGGPY; v_call: TRBV6-1
cdr3_aa: ASTDTGGIRGTQY; v_call: TRBV7-9
cdr3_aa: ASSQRQGTNTEAF; v_call: TRBV4-1